This is a list of T cell receptor beta chains from one sample in a study of cytomegalovirus exposure and HLA in healthy donors. Method: immunoSEQ multiplex PCR; TCRdb's copy keeps in-frame clones and lacks some. Found here are approximately 180,000 clones, just under 80% of them singletons; the top ten hold about 13%. What was sequenced was PBMCs. Every receptor here comes from a woman aged 45-59 years in good health and CMV-seropositive. Both conserved end residues are part of each CDR3.

v_call	j_call	cdr3_aa
TRBV11-3	TRBJ2-3	CASSRISGGADTQYF
TRBV11-2	TRBJ1-1	CASSSSGQGAYRTEAFF
TRBV5-4	TRBJ2-5	CASSSDRLGQETQYF
TRBV30	TRBJ2-7	CAWSTRGKTYEQYF
TRBV11-2	TRBJ2-7	CASSLGGLLSSYEQYF
TRBV7-2	TRBJ2-1	CASSSLAGGQFF
TRBV4-1	TRBJ1-1	CASSQPGQKNTEAFF
TRBV5-8	TRBJ2-3	CASSPGTAQLAYF
TRBV20-1	TRBJ2-7	CSPRGLNEQYF
TRBV2	TRBJ1-4	CASSSPQWTNEKLFF
TRBV5-1	TRBJ2-1	CASSLGQGVGNEQFF
TRBV5-4	TRBJ1-6	CASSSGTPGNSPLHF
TRBV7-2	TRBJ2-5	CASSLVSEQYF
TRBV5-1	TRBJ2-7	CASSWTAGGAEGEQYF
TRBV7-6	TRBJ1-1	CASSLGSGLMNTEAFF
TRBV9	TRBJ2-2	CASSVPGLAGGPNTGELFF